These T cell receptor beta chains were read from a single sample in a study of CD8 T cells in ankylosing spondylitis. MiXCR, applied by TCRdb to the 5' RACE reads, yields one record per CDR3 protein. The profile shows some 840,000 distinct CDR3 sequences, 12% of them singletons. The sequenced sample consisted of blood, either unsorted or a sorted T cell fraction (not recorded which). These receptor sequences come from a male donor with ankylosing spondylitis. CDR3s include the opening cysteine and the closing phenylalanine or tryptophan.

CDR3	V	J
CSARPHPTAYEQYF	TRBV20-1	TRBJ2-7
CASSYRLNEKLFF	TRBV6-5	TRBJ1-4
CSAPQGTTDTQYF	TRBV20-1	TRBJ2-3
CASTPAQGNQPQHF	TRBV6-1	TRBJ1-5
CASSTGTGSYSYEQYF	TRBV7-6	TRBJ2-7
CASSGSAGNTIYF	TRBV7-2	TRBJ1-3
CSAREDSGGSYEQYF	TRBV20-1	TRBJ2-7
CASSDRTGGYEQYF	TRBV18	TRBJ2-7
CASSLGGGARYNEQFF	TRBV5-1	TRBJ2-1
CSASSGGAEADTQYF	TRBV20-1	TRBJ2-3
CASLLSTAQETQYF	TRBV2	TRBJ2-5
CASSLTPGHNSYEQYF	TRBV7-2	TRBJ2-7
CASSLALADRYNEQFF	TRBV7-2	TRBJ2-1
CASTLLAGANEQYF	TRBV28	TRBJ2-7
CASSLGQGTPHRETQYF	TRBV7-2	TRBJ2-5
CASSSTGYSYNEQFF	TRBV7-9	TRBJ2-1
CASSYRVQYGYTF	TRBV5-1	TRBJ1-2
CATSSGLNTGELFF	TRBV24-1	TRBJ2-2
CATSDPVARNTEAFF	TRBV24-1	TRBJ1-1
CASSLRALGAQYF	TRBV28	TRBJ2-5
CASSVAGDSYNEQFF	TRBV9	TRBJ2-1
CSARTDTSTDTQYF	TRBV20-1	TRBJ2-3
CATRDRTREQYF	TRBV6-2/TRBV6-3	TRBJ2-7
CATSDPGGSYNEQFF	TRBV24-1	TRBJ2-1
CAWSVRGSNQPQHF	TRBV30	TRBJ1-5
CASSLDWDTQYF	TRBV7-2	TRBJ2-3
CASSPGPSGGELFF	TRBV28	TRBJ2-2
CASSLLISYEQYF	TRBV18	TRBJ2-7
CASSFTTGTEAFF	TRBV6-2/TRBV6-3	TRBJ1-1
CASSLGPREPQHF	TRBV7-2	TRBJ1-5
CASSLAGSSHQPQHF	TRBV7-2	TRBJ1-5